The rows below give T cell receptor beta chains drawn from one sample of a study of persistence of HIV-infected CD4 T cells. No cognate antigen is known for these TCRs. This table comes from immunoSEQ multiplex PCR, and its TCRdb copy is limited to in-frame clones, with some not included. The sample lists about 37,000 clones, around 80% occurring once. Sequenced here: CD4+ T cells sorted from PBMCs after approximately 19-hour stimulation, sampled from a patient who received antiretroviral therapy. These receptors all come from an adult man with HIV who was CMV-seropositive. The CDR3 runs from the conserved cysteine through the conserved F or W. Fields, in order: D gene, clone size, V gene, J gene, CDR3 protein, CDR3 DNA. D genes are given only for firm matches. Rows give clone size only sometimes, using once, few, many, or a class for an expanded clone.

d_gene: NA; abundance: NA; v_gene: TRBV3-1/TRBV3-2; j_gene: TRBJ1-2; CDR3aa: CASSHNYGYTF; CDR3nt: TGTGCCAGCAGTCATAACTATGGCTACACCTTC
d_gene: NA; abundance: NA; v_gene: TRBV10-2; j_gene: TRBJ2-1; CDR3aa: CASSVKGGWYNEQFF; CDR3nt: TGCGCCAGCAGTGTTAAGGGGGGATGGTACAATGAGCAGTTCTTC
d_gene: NA; abundance: NA; v_gene: TRBV15; j_gene: TRBJ2-7; CDR3aa: CATSRDEGSEQYF; CDR3nt: TGTGCCACCAGCAGAGATGAAGGTAGCGAGCAGTACTTC
d_gene: NA; abundance: NA; v_gene: TRBV5-1; j_gene: TRBJ1-2; CDR3aa: CASSLTGLEGYTF; CDR3nt: TGCGCCAGCAGCTTGACAGGCCTGGAGGGCTACACCTTC
d_gene: NA; abundance: NA; v_gene: TRBV5-1; j_gene: TRBJ1-2; CDR3aa: CASSLDPFTNGYTF; CDR3nt: TGCGCCAGCAGCTTGGACCCTTTTACCAATGGCTACACCTTC
d_gene: TRBD2; abundance: NA; v_gene: TRBV28; j_gene: TRBJ2-3; CDR3aa: CASRRTSGPSTDTQYF; CDR3nt: TGTGCCAGCCGTAGGACTAGCGGGCCCAGCACAGATACGCAGTATTTT
d_gene: NA; abundance: once; v_gene: TRBV6-5; j_gene: TRBJ2-2; CDR3aa: CASSGTHQNTGELFF; CDR3nt: TGTGCCAGCAGCGGGACACACCAGAACACCGGGGAGCTGTTTTTT
d_gene: NA; abundance: once; v_gene: TRBV19; j_gene: TRBJ1-5; CDR3aa: CASSQADGNQPQHF; CDR3nt: TGTGCCAGTAGTCAGGCGGACGGTAATCAGCCCCAGCATTTT
d_gene: NA; abundance: once; v_gene: TRBV6-5; j_gene: TRBJ1-1; CDR3aa: CASSSGRGGSNEAFF; CDR3nt: TGTGCCAGCAGTTCTGGACGGGGCGGGAGCAATGAAGCTTTCTTT
d_gene: NA; abundance: NA; v_gene: TRBV4-2; j_gene: TRBJ1-3; CDR3aa: CASSPRVFSGNTIYF; CDR3nt: TGTGCCAGCAGCCCCCGCGTTTTCTCTGGAAACACCATATATTTT
d_gene: TRBD2; abundance: NA; v_gene: TRBV24-1; j_gene: TRBJ2-3; CDR3aa: CATSDPRLAGSDTQYF; CDR3nt: TGTGCCACCAGTGACCCGAGACTAGCGGGGTCGGATACGCAGTATTTT
d_gene: TRBD1; abundance: NA; v_gene: TRBV11-1; j_gene: TRBJ2-1; CDR3aa: CASSSGTGLWNEQFF; CDR3nt: TGTGCCAGCAGCTCCGGGACAGGTCTTTGGAATGAGCAGTTCTTC
d_gene: NA; abundance: NA; v_gene: TRBV12-5; j_gene: TRBJ1-4; CDR3aa: CASGTGNEKLFF; CDR3nt: TGTGCTAGTGGTACAGGGAATGAAAAACTGTTTTTT
d_gene: NA; abundance: once; v_gene: TRBV28; j_gene: TRBJ1-2; CDR3aa: CASSREGHYGYTF; CDR3nt: TGTGCCAGCAGTCGAGAGGGGCACTATGGCTACACCTTC
d_gene: TRBD1; abundance: few; v_gene: TRBV18; j_gene: TRBJ1-6; CDR3aa: CASSQGTGDSPLHF; CDR3nt: TGTGCCAGCTCACAGGGGACAGGGGATTCACCCCTCCACTTT
d_gene: NA; abundance: NA; v_gene: TRBV19; j_gene: TRBJ2-7; CDR3aa: CASSPPNSYEQYF; CDR3nt: TGTGCCAGTAGTCCCCCCAACTCCTACGAGCAGTACTTC
d_gene: TRBD2; abundance: NA; v_gene: TRBV15; j_gene: TRBJ2-3; CDR3aa: CATSRDGGAMSDTQYF; CDR3nt: TGTGCCACCAGCAGAGACGGGGGGGCCATGTCAGATACGCAGTATTTT
d_gene: NA; abundance: NA; v_gene: TRBV28; j_gene: TRBJ1-5; CDR3aa: CASSFGPNQPQHF; CDR3nt: TGTGCCAGCAGTTTTGGCCCCAATCAGCCCCAGCATTTT